This T cell receptor beta chain was observed in a study of tumor-infiltrating lymphocytes in localized non-small cell lung cancer. The overall study: From each patient, both tumor and uninvolved lung, non-adjacent to tumor, were sampled. Notes on the study in general: Tumor T-cell fraction was not associated with recurrence-free survival. Compared with uninvolved lung, tumors showed higher T cell infiltration by TCRbeta sequencing.

The CDR3 sequence is 11 residues long. The V end was cut by 4 bases, the J end by 3 bases, with 4 bases between. Germline V gene data show CDR1 as ENHRY and CDR2 as SYGVKD. In the case of this clone: Its target is unknown. Other DNA variants within this sample encode the same CDR3.

Method: immunoSEQ multiplex PCR; TCRdb's copy keeps in-frame clones and lacks some. Of about 21,000 clones in the sample, 80% were seen once. Input material: lung tumor tissue. The chain employs TRBV10-3 and TRBJ2-7; D gene ambiguous. This sequence originates from a human donor with non-small cell lung cancer. The CDR3 nucleotides read TGTGCCATCAGTGTAGGCTACGAGCAGTACTTC. Encoded protein: CAISVGYEQYF.